Sequencing of this T cell receptor beta chain was carried out in a study of identical twins (dated by TCRdb to the mid-2010s). With regard to the full study: The study deep-sequenced TCR alpha and beta repertoires from monozygotic twins, unrelated adults of various ages and cord blood to test whether fetal clonotypes persist. To rule out contamination, the twin experiments were replicated at different times with different library preparation protocols. Study-level results and caveats: In beta out-of-frame sequences, excess twin sharing was weaker, because having fewer shared sequences lowered the signal-to-noise ratio. In monozygotic twins, recombination models systematically underestimated out-of-frame TCR alpha sharing, but the models matched the sharing seen between unrelated individuals. Invariant T cells such as MAIT and iNKT could partly confound zero-insertion analyses, though diverse VJ usage argued against this for most clonotypes. Compared with coincidental sharing between unrelated individuals, out-of-frame TCR alpha sequences shared between twins showed an excess of sequences with low generation probability. Abundant cord blood beta clonotypes had fewer insertions, young adult naive repertoires showed a similar but weaker trend, and memory repertoires showed no such trend. Conclusions relied on cross-sectional statistical analysis, since the same donors could not be followed over many years.

Every donor in the study was a healthy Caucasian. Three pairs of female monozygotic twins, all aged about 18 to 30 years, were included in the twin cohort. CD4+ and CD8+ T cell populations were isolated with positive isolation kits from Invitrogen. Preparation of the library involved 5' RACE. Sequencing instrument: Illumina HiSeq 2000. Template switching added a universal primer binding site, and the final cDNA carried a unique molecular identifier that allowed TCR cDNA molecules to be counted accurately. Specific primers in the conserved constant-segment region were used to synthesize first-strand cDNA for the TCR alpha and beta chains. To control for contamination, every cDNA library was double barcoded, receiving both a SMART-Mk sample barcode and Illumina barcodes. TruSeq adapter sequences, together with Illumina sample barcodes, were added in two successive PCR steps. The Illumina HiSeq platform was used with custom primers to sequence TCR alpha and beta cDNA libraries. As for the authors' bioinformatics: Unique molecular identifiers were extracted from raw reads with MiGEC, and CDR3 positions were determined with MiXCR. Recombination models were inferred per individual with the repgenHMM and IGoR tools using an EM algorithm. The analysis of shared clonotypes was done with the tcR package in R, with sharing normalized by the product of cloneset sizes. Out-of-frame nonproductive sequences were analyzed to study raw recombination free of thymic and clonal selection effects. TCRdb trimmed the raw reads at Q25, called clones with MiXCR and kept productive beta chains. Each entry merges the rows of one CDR3 protein and shows their most common DNA and genes. TCRdb's processing, not the study's, gives the V and J calls here. For this sample there are approximately 500,000 distinct CDR3 sequences; less than 25% appear just once. The ten most abundant clones make up approximately 2.9% of the sample.

This clonotype was seen many times. Its binding antigen is unknown. No base qualities exist here, and no much larger clone lies one base off it. From the cysteine through the phenylalanine, the CDR3 covers 14 amino acids. Of the read, only the CDR3 DNA is kept; its 42 bases are in frame from base 1. The germline V gene (reference sequence) specifies DFQATT as CDR1 and SNEGSKA as CDR2. V and J are trimmed by 6 bases and 7 bases, and the gene matches miss 11 bases of the junction. The same data also contributed to another study, on T cells expressing NK-cell markers. Taken from the second paper: In sorted CD3+CD56+NKG2C+, CD3+CD56+NKG2C- and CD3+CD56-NKG2C+ T-cell subsets from 7 or 8 donors, TCR beta-chain repertoires were profiled. Among the eight sequenced donors, only one was HCMV-seronegative, while the other seven were HCMV-seropositive. To restrict sorting to alphabetaTCR-expressing T cells, an anti-gammadeltaTCR antibody was added in several experiments. In six donors, the dominant CD3+CD56+NKG2C+ clonotypes were among the top 10 CD8+ clonotypes and accounted for about 1.0-8% of CD8+ T cells. Those dominant clonotypes were again the most abundant among CD3+CD56-NKG2C+ cells in a handful of donors, at about 28.3-60.1%. Whether the expanded NKG2C-expressing T cell clones were specific for HCMV antigens remained unclear. Randomly selected healthy volunteers, three men and five women, were used as the eight sequenced donors. A commercial ELISA kit detecting HCMV-specific IgG in serum was used to determine HCMV serostatus. Reads were demultiplexed and grouped by UMI with MIGEC, and clonotypes were assembled and quantified with MiTCR. Only TCR cDNA sequences supported by at least two reads were kept to exclude erroneous sequences. The tcR package was used for downstream repertoire analysis, with clonotypes matched between fractions based on CDR3 nucleotide sequence plus V segment. VDJmatch was used to annotate antigen specificity against VDJdb, with one amino acid substitution in CDR3 permitted.

Sequences were obtained from CD4+ T cells sorted from blood. The rearranged chain carries TRBV20-1 and TRBJ1-1, with 10 middle bases fitting TRBD1. The clonotype was recovered from a young woman in good health. CDR3 region: CSASGTGVLGEAFF. The nucleotide sequence reads TGCAGTGCATCCGGGACAGGGGTACTCGGTGAAGCTTTCTTT.